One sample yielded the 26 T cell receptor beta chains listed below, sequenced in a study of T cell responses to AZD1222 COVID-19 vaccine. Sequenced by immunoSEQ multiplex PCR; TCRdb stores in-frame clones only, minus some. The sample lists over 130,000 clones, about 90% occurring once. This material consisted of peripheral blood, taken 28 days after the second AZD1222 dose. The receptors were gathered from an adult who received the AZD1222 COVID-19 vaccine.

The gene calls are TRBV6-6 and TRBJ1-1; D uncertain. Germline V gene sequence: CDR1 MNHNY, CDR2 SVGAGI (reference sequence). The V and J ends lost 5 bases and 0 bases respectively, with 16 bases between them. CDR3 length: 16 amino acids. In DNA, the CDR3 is TGTGCCAGCAGTCGACGGACGGGAGACCTGAACACTGAAGCTTTCTTT. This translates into CASSRRTGDLNTEAFF.

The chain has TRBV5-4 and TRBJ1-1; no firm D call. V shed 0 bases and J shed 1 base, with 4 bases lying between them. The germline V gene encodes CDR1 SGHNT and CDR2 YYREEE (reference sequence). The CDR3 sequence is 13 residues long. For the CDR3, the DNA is TGTGCCAGCAGCTTGGGGCCGAACACTGAAGCTTTCTTT. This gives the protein CASSLGPNTEAFF.

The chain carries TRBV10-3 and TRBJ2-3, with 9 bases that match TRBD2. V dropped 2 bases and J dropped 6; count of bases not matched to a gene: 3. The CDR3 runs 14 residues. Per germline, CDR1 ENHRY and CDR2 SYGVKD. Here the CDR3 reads CAISESGRRDTQYF. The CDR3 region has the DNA TGTGCCATCAGTGAGAGCGGGAGGAGGGATACGCAGTATTTT.

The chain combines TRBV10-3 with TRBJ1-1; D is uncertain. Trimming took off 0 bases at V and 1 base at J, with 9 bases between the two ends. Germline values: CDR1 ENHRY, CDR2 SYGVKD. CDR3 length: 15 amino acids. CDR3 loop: CAISESLGGNTEAFF. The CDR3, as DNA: TGTGCCATCAGTGAGTCATTGGGAGGGAACACTGAAGCTTTCTTT.

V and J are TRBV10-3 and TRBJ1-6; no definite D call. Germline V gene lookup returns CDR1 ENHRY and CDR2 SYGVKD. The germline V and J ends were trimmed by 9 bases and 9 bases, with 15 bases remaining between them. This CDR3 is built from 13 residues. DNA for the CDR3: TGTGCCATAACGGACCAGTTAGGTTCACCCCTCCACTTT. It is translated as CAITDQLGSPLHF.

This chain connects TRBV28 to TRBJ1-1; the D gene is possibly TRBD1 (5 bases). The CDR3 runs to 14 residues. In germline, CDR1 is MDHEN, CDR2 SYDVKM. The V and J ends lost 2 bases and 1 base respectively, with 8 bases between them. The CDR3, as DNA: TGTGCCAGCAGTTTAGGGACGAGGAACACTGAAGCTTTCTTT. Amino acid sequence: CASSLGTRNTEAFF.

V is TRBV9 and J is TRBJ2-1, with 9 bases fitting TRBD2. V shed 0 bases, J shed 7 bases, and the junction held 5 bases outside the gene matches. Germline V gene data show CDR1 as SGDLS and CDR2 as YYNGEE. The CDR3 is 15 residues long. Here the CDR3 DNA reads TGTGCCAGCAGCGTAGAGGGGACTAGCAGTAATGAGCAGTTCTTC. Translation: CASSVEGTSSNEQFF.

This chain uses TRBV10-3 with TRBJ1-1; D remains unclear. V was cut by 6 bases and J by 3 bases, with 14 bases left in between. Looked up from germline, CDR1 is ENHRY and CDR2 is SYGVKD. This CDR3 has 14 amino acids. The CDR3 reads CAIRRASTDTEAFF. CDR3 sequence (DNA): TGTGCCATCAGACGGGCCTCCACGGACACTGAAGCTTTCTTT.

The CDR3 sequence is CASSLVGQRLGGYTF. DNA of the CDR3: TGTGCCAGCAGCTTAGTCGGACAGCGCCTGGGTGGCTACACCTTC. The J gene is TRBJ1-2, the V gene TRBV7-2, with D possibly matching TRBD1 (6 bases). Trimming pared 1 base from V and 7 bases from J, leaving 16 bases between. The length of the CDR3 is 15 residues. From germline, CDR1 is SGHTA and CDR2 FQGNSA.

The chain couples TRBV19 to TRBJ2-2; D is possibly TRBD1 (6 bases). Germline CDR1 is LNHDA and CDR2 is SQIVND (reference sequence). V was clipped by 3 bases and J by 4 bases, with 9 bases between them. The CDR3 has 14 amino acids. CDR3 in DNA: TGTGCCAGTAGTATCAGGGGCGGCACCGGGGAGCTGTTTTTT. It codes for CASSIRGGTGELFF.

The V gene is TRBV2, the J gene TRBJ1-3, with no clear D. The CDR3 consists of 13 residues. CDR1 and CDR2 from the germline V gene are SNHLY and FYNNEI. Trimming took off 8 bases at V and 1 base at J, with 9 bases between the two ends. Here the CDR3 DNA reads TGTGCCAGCTCCGACACTTCTGGAAACACCATATATTTT. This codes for CASSDTSGNTIYF.

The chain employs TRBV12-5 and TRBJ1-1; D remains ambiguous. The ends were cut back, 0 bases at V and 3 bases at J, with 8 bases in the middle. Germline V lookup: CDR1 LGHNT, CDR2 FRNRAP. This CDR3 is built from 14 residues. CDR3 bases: TGTGCTAGTGGTTTGGTCGGTTCAGACACTGAAGCTTTCTTT. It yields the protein CASGLVGSDTEAFF.

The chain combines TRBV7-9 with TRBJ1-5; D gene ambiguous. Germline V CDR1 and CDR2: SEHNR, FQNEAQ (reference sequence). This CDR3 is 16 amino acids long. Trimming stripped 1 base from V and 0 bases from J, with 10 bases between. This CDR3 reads CASSLEGLYSNQPQHF. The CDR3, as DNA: TGTGCCAGCAGCTTAGAAGGGTTATATAGCAATCAGCCCCAGCATTTT.

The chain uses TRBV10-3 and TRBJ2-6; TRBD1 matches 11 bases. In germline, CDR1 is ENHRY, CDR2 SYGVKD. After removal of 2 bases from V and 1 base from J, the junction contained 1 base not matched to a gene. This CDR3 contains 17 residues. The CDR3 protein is CAISEGQGASGANVLTF. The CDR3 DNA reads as TGTGCCATCAGTGAGGGACAGGGGGCTTCTGGGGCCAACGTCCTGACTTTC.

DNA of the CDR3: TGTGCCAGCAGCTTGAGCACCGGGGAGCTGTTTTTT. Protein product: CASSLSTGELFF. The chain uses TRBV5-6 and TRBJ2-2, with no clear D. Trimming pared 1 base from V and 4 bases from J, leaving 2 bases between. Per the germline V gene, CDR1 is SGHDT and CDR2 is YYEEEE. This CDR3 has 12 amino acids.

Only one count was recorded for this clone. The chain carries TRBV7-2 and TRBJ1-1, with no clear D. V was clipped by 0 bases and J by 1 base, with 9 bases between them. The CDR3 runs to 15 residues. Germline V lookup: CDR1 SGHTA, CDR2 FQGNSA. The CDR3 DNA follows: TGTGCCAGCAGCTTAGCGTCGTTAGGGAACACTGAAGCTTTCTTT. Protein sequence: CASSLASLGNTEAFF.

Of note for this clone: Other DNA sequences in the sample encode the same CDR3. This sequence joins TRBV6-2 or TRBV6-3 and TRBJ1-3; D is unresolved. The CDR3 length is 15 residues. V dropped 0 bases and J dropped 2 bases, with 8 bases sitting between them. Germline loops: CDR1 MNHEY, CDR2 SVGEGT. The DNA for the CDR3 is TGTGCCAGCAGTTACTCTACCGCCGCTGGAAACACCATATATTTT. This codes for CASSYSTAAGNTIYF.

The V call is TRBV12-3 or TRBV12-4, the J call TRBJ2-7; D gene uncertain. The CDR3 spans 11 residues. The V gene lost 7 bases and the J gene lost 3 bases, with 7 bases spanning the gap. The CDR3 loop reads CASTSSYEQYF. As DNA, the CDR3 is TGTGCCAGCACCTCTAGCTACGAGCAGTACTTC.

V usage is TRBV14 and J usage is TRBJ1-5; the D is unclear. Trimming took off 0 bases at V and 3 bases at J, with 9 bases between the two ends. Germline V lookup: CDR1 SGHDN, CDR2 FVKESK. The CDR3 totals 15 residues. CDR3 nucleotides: TGTGCCAGCAGCCAAGATTTACGGTACAATCAGCCCCAGCATTTT. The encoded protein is CASSQDLRYNQPQHF.

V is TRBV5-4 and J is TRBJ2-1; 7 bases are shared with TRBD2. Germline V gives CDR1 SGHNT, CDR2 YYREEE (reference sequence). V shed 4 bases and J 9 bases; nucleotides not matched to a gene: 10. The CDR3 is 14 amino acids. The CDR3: CASSPLAGESEQFF. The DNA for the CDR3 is TGTGCCAGCAGCCCCCTTGCGGGGGAAAGTGAGCAGTTCTTC.

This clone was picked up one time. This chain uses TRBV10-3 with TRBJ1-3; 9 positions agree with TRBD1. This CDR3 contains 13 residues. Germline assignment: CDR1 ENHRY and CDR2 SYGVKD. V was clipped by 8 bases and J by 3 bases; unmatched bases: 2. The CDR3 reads CAIGTGFGNTIYF. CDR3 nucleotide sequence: TGTGCCATCGGGACAGGGTTTGGAAACACCATATATTTT.

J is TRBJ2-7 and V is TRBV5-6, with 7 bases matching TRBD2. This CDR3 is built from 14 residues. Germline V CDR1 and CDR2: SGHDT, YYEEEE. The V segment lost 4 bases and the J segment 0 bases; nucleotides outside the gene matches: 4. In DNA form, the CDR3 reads TGTGCCAGCAGCCGGGGGGATAGCTCCTACGAGCAGTACTTC. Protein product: CASSRGDSSYEQYF.

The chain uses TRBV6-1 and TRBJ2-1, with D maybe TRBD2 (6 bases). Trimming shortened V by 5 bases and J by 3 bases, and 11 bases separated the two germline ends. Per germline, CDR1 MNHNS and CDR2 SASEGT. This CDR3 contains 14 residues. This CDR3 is CASSFSGHYNEQFF. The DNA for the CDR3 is TGTGCCAGCAGTTTTAGCGGCCACTACAATGAGCAGTTCTTC.

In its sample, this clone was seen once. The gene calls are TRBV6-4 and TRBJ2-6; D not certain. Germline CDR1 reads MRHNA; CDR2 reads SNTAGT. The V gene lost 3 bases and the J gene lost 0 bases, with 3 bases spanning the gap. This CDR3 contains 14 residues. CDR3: CASSDDSGANVLTF. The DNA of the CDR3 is TGTGCCAGCAGTGATGACTCTGGGGCCAACGTCCTGACTTTC.

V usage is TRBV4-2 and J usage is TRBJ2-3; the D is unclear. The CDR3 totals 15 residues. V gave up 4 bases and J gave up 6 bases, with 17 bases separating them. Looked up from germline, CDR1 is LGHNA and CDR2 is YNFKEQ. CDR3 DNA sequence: TGTGCCAGCAGCCCAGCACCAGCGAGGCGTGATACGCAGTATTTT. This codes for CASSPAPARRDTQYF.

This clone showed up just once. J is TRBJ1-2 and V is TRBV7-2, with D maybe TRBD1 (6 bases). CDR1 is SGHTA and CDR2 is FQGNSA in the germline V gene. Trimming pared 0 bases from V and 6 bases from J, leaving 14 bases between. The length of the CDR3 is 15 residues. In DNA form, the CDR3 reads TGTGCCAGCAGCTTAGCAGTCAGGGGAAGGGATGGCTACACCTTC. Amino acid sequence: CASSLAVRGRDGYTF.